Listed below are T cell receptor beta chains from one sample, sequenced in a study of human T cells and chemical hapten exposure. TCRdb used MiXCR to reprocess the RACE reads, holding one entry per CDR3 protein. Found here are fewer than 350,000 distinct CDR3 sequences, over 7.5% of them singletons; the top ten hold roughly 1.2%. This specimen consisted of whole blood, obtained in connection with sensitization to the hapten diphenylcyclopropenone (DPC). All receptors come from a man between 18 and 29 years old with alopecia areata. Some clones in this sample may be carry-over from other donors' samples. The CDR3 runs from the conserved cysteine through the conserved F or W.

15	TRBV28	TRBJ1-2	CASSGGQTGPYGYTF
12	TRBV5-1	TRBJ1-1	CASSKTTNEAFF
13	TRBV2	TRBJ1-1	CASRGTVYTEAFF
17	TRBV24-1	TRBJ2-1	CATSDPSTGLAYNEQFF
16	TRBV11-2	TRBJ1-2	CASSSRTGRGVYGYTF
16	TRBV7-3	TRBJ2-3	CASSLRLAGSTDTQYF
13	TRBV7-2	TRBJ2-2	CASRGRVTGELFF
12	TRBV12-3/TRBV12-4	TRBJ2-1	CASSPDRNEQFF
15	TRBV6-2/TRBV6-3	TRBJ1-1	CASSYSGWGDTEAFF
17	TRBV20-1	TRBJ2-5	CSARLPGGTLQLETQYF
13	TRBV29-1	TRBJ1-1	CSVEGRGKTEAFF
17	TRBV10-3	TRBJ2-6	CAISENDGNSGANVLTF
15	TRBV7-2	TRBJ1-2	CASSLDPGQNYGYTF
12	TRBV5-1	TRBJ2-5	CASSLGEETQYF
16	TRBV4-3	TRBJ2-2	CASSQEAGGRTGELFF
17	TRBV3-1	TRBJ2-4	CASSQDPLTSYGDIQYF
14	TRBV27	TRBJ2-1	CAISREGVYNEQFF
15	TRBV5-1	TRBJ2-2	CASTDWPLNTGELFF
12	TRBV28	TRBJ2-1	CASSWSADEQFF
14	TRBV7-2	TRBJ1-6	CASSLDFGNSPLHF
13	TRBV12-3/TRBV12-4	TRBJ1-2	CASSALSGGGYTF
13	TRBV18	TRBJ1-1	CASSRNGDTEAFF
16	TRBV7-9	TRBJ2-1	CASSLGIIAGGDEQFF
16	TRBV7-7	TRBJ1-1	CASTPGPYGMDTEAFF
16	TRBV27	TRBJ2-1	CASSYRGGGVYNEQFF
15	TRBV10-3	TRBJ1-1	CAISSRGLQNTEAFF
18	TRBV24-1	TRBJ2-3	CATSDIRQGYVGTDTQYF
14	TRBV5-1	TRBJ2-7	CASSRTSGTYEQYF
14	TRBV7-9	TRBJ1-4	CASSTSGSDEKLFF
16	TRBV6-2/TRBV6-3	TRBJ1-5	CASSYSKGTGDQPQHF
16	TRBV5-1	TRBJ2-2	CASSPQKGQYAGELFF
14	TRBV4-3	TRBJ2-2	CASSQEKAHGELFF
13	TRBV11-2	TRBJ2-5	CASTPSGQETQYF
16	TRBV25-1	TRBJ1-5	CATRPRALYSNQPQHF
15	TRBV6-2/TRBV6-3	TRBJ2-7	CASSPHGQGIGEQYF
18	TRBV10-1	TRBJ1-4	CASSEGTPGQLLREKLFF
15	TRBV7-9	TRBJ1-1	CASSLSPGRVTEAFF
14	TRBV6-2/TRBV6-3	TRBJ1-5	CASRPTGTGQPQHF
16	TRBV7-2	TRBJ2-1	CASSLSGGARYNEQFF
17	TRBV4-2	TRBJ1-2	CASSQDGTQRGNYGYTF
18	TRBV11-2	TRBJ1-1	CASSRGGVSSFMNTEAFF
14	TRBV13	TRBJ2-7	CASSEGQGAYEQYF
13	TRBV4-3	TRBJ1-6	CASSQGGDSPLHF
14	TRBV6-1	TRBJ2-7	CASTNAGRYYEQYF
14	TRBV12-3/TRBV12-4	TRBJ1-2	CASSLTGLTGGYTF
14	TRBV14	TRBJ2-1	CASGEELSYNEQFF
16	TRBV4-3	TRBJ1-6	CASSQDGQGDGSPLHF
22	TRBV25-1	TRBJ2-3	CASSDQSHGGTSGGADVDTQYF